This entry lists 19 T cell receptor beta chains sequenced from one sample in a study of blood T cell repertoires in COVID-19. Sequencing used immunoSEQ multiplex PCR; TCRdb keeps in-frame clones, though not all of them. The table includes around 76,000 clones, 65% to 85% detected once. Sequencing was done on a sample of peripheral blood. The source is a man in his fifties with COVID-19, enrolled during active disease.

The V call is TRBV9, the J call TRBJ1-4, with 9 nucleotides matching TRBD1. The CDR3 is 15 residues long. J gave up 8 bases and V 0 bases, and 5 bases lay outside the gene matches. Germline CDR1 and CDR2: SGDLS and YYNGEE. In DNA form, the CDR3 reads TGTGCCAGCAGCGTAGGGGGACAGGGAGGGGAAAAACTGTTTTTT. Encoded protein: CASSVGGQGGEKLFF.

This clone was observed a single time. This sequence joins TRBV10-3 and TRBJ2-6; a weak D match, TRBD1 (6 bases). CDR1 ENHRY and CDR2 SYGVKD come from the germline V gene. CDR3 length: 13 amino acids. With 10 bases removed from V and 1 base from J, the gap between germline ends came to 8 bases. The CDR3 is CATQGSGANVLTF. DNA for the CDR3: TGTGCCACCCAGGGGTCTGGGGCCAACGTCCTGACTTTC.

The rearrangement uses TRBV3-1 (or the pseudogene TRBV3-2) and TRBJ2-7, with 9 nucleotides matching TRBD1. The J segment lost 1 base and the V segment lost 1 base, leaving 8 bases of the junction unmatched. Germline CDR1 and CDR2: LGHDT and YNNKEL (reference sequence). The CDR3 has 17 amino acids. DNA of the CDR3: TGTGCCAGCAGCCAAGGTAAGGGGACAGGGAATTCCTACGAGCAGTACTTC. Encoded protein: CASSQGKGTGNSYEQYF.

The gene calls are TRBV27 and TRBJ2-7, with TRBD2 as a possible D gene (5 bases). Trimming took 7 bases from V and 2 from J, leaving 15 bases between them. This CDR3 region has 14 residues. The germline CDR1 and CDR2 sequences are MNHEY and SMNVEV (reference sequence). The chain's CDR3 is CASTPRWETYEQYF. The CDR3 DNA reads TGTGCCAGCACCCCCCGATGGGAGACCTACGAGCAGTACTTC.

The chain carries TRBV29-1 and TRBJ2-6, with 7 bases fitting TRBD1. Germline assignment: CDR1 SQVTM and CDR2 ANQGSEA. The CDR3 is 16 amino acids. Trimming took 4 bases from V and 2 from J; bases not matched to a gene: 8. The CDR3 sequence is CSVATGWSTGANVLTF. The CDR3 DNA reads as TGCAGCGTTGCGACAGGGTGGTCTACTGGGGCCAACGTCCTGACTTTC.

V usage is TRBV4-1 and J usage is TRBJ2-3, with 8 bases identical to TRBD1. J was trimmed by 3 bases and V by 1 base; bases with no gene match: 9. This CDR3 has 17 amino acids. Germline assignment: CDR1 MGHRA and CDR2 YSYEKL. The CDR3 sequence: CASSQALAGGATDTQYF. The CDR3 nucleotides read TGCGCCAGCAGCCAAGCCCTGGCAGGGGGCGCGACAGATACGCAGTATTTT.

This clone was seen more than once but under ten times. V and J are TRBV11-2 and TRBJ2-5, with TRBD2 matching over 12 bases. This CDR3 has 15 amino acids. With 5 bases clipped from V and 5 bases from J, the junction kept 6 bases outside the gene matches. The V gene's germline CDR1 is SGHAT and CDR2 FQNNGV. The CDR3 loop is CASSPRTSGAETQYF. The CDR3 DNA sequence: TGTGCCAGCAGCCCGCGGACTAGCGGGGCGGAGACCCAGTACTTC.

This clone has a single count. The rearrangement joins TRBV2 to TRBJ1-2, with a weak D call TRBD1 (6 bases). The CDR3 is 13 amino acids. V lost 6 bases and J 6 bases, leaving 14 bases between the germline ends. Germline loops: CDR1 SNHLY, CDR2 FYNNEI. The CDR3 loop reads CASSRTERNGYTF. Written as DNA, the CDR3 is TGTGCCAGCAGCCGGACAGAGAGGAATGGCTACACCTTC.

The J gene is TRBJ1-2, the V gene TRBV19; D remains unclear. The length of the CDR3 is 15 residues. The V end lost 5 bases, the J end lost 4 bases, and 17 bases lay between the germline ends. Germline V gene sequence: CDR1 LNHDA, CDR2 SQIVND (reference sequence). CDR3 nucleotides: TGTGCCAGTAGTCCCCATCAGCGACCGTTCTATGGCTACACCTTC. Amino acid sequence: CASSPHQRPFYGYTF.

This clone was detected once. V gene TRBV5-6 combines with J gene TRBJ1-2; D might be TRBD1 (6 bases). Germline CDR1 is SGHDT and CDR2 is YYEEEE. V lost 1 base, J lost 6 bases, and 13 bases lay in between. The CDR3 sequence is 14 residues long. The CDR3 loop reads CASSLFQGTDGYTF. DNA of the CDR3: TGTGCCAGCAGCTTGTTCCAGGGGACGGATGGCTACACCTTC.

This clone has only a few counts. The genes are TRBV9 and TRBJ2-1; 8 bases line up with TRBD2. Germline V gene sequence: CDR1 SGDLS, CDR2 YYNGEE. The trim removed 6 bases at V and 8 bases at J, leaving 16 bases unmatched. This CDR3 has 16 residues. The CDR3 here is CASTLEPSGRLHEQFF. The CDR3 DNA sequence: TGTGCCAGCACTCTAGAGCCAAGCGGGAGACTGCATGAGCAGTTCTTC.

The CDR3 reads CASSLAGTGFAGANVLTF. The CDR3 DNA reads TGCGCCAGCAGCTTGGCCGGGACAGGGTTCGCTGGGGCCAACGTCCTGACTTTC. The V call is TRBV5-1, the J call TRBJ2-6; the match to TRBD1 covers 9 bases. V gave up 0 bases and J gave up 2 bases; unmatched junction bases: 6. The CDR3 runs to 18 residues. Germline V gene lookup returns CDR1 SGHRS and CDR2 YFSETQ.

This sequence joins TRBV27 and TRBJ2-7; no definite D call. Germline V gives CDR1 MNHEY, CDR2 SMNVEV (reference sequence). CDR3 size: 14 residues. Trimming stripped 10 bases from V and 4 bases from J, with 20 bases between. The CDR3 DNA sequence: TGTGCCACCCAGGAAAACCTTCCACCTTACGAGCAGTACTTC. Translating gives CATQENLPPYEQYF.

CDR3 nucleotide sequence: TGTGCCAGCAGCAAAACTCCTACCGGGAACTATGGCTACACCTTC. As protein: CASSKTPTGNYGYTF. The J gene is TRBJ1-2, the V gene TRBV9; no clear D gene. The germline gives CDR1 SGDLS, CDR2 YYNGEE. Trimming left V 4 bases short and J 2 bases short, with 15 bases between. This CDR3 has 15 residues.

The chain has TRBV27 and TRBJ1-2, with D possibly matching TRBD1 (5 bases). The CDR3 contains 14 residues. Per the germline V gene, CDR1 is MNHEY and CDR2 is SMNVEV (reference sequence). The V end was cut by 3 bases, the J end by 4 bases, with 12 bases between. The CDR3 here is CASSFSGMSYGYTF. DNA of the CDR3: TGTGCCAGCAGTTTTTCAGGGATGTCCTATGGCTACACCTTC.

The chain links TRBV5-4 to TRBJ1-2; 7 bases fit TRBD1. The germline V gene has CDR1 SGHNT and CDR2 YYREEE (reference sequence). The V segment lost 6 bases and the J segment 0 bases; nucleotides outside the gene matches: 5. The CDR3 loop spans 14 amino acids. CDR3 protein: CASNRDRSNYGYTF. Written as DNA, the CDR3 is TGTGCCAGCAATAGGGACAGATCTAACTATGGCTACACCTTC.

The CDR3 coding sequence is TGCGCCAGTAAACAACAGGGGGGGTCCGACTATGGCTACACCTTC. Residues: CASKQQGGSDYGYTF. This chain links TRBV5-1 with TRBJ1-2; TRBD1 agrees at 8 bases. After removal of 8 bases from V and 3 bases from J, the junction contained 12 bases not matched to a gene. Germline CDR1 reads SGHRS; CDR2 reads YFSETQ. The CDR3 loop spans 15 amino acids.

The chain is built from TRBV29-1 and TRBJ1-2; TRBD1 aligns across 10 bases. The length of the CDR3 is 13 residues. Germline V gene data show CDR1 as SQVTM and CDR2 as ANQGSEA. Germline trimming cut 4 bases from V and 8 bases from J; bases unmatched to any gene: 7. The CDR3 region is CSVGSGQGYGYTF. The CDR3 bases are TGCAGCGTTGGATCGGGACAGGGGTACGGCTACACCTTC.

The CDR3 is CASSLVAGGPYNEQFF. For the CDR3, the DNA is TGCGCCAGCAGCTTGGTAGCGGGAGGCCCCTACAATGAGCAGTTCTTC. This chain connects TRBV5-1 to TRBJ2-1, with 10 bases matching TRBD2. The V and J ends lost 0 bases and 2 bases, in that order; junction bases with no gene match: 2. CDR1 is SGHRS and CDR2 is YFSETQ in the germline V gene. This CDR3 has 16 residues.